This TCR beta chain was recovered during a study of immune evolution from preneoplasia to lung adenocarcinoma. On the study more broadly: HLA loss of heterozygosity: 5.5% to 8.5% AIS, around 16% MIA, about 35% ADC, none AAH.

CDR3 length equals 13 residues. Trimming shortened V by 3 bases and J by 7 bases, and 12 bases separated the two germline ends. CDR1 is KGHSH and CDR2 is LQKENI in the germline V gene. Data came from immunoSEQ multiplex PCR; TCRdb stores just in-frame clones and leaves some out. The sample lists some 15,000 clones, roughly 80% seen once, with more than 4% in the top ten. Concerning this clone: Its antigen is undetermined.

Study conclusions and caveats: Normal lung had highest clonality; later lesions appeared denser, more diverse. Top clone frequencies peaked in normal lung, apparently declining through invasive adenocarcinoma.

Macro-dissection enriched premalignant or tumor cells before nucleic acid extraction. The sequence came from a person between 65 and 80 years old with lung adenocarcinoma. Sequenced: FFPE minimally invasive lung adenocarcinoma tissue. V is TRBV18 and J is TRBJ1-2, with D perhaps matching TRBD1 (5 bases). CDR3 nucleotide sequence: TGTGCCAGCTCACCGGGGCAGGGCATTGGCTACACCTTC. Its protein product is CASSPGQGIGYTF. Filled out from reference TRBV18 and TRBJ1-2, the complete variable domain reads NAGVMQNPRHLVRRRGQEARLRCSPMKGHSHVYWYRQLPEEGLKFMVYLQKENIIDESGMPKERFSAEFPKEGPSILRIQQVVRGDSAAYFCASSPGQGIGYTFGSGTRLTVV.